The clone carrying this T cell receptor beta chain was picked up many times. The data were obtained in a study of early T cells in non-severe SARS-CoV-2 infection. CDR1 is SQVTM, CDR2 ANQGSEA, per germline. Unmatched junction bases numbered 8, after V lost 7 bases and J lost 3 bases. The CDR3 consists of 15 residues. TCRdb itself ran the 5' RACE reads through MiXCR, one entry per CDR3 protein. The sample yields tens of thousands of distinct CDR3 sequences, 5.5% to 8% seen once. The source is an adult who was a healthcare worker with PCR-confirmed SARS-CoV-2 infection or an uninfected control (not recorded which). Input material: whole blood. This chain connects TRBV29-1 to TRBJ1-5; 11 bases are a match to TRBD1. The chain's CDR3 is CSATLGQGDNQPQHF. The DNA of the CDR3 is TGCAGCGCTACCTTGGGACAGGGGGACAATCAGCCCCAGCATTTT. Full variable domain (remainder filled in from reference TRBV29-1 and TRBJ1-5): SAVISQKPSRDICQRGTSLTIQCQVDSQVTMMFWYRQQPGQSLTLIATANQGSEATYESGFVIDKFPISRPNLTFSTLTVSNMSPEDSSIYLCSATLGQGDNQPQHFGDGTRLSIL.